The 8 T cell receptor beta chains reported below all come from one sample, sequenced in a study of CD8+CD57+ T cells in acquired aplastic anemia. Genomic DNA constituted the template upon which TCR beta VDJ and CDR3 profiling was performed. TCRdb passed the reads through MiXCR, listing each CDR3 protein once. The sample contains approximately 180,000 distinct CDR3 sequences, about half of which appear only once. Whoever was chosen for sequencing had shown CD8+CD57+ cell expansion by flow cytometry. The sequencing input was sorted CD4+, CD8+, or CD8+CD57+ T cells (not recorded which) from PBMCs. Every receptor here comes from a human donor with aplastic anemia.

This clonotype was observed a handful of times. A much larger clone sits a single nucleotide away, making a read error possible. V gene TRBV20-1 combines with J gene TRBJ2-2; 9 bases agree with TRBD2. V lost 2 bases, J lost 7 bases, and 5 bases stayed unmatched. CDR1 is DFQATT, CDR2 SNEGSKA, per germline (reference sequence). The CDR3 is made up of 14 amino acids. The CDR3 reads CSARKREVFGELFF. In DNA, the CDR3 is TGCAGTGCTAGAAAGCGGGAGGTGTTCGGGGAGCTGTTTTTT.

This chain connects TRBV2 to TRBJ1-5; maybe TRBD1 (5 bases). With 4 bases removed from V and 6 bases from J, the gap between germline ends came to 7 bases. Per the germline V gene, CDR1 is SNHLY and CDR2 is FYNNEI. CDR3 size: 12 residues. Here the CDR3 DNA reads TGTGCCAGCAGTGCAGGGACTCAGCCCCAGCATTTT. Translated, it gives CASSAGTQPQHF.

The V gene is TRBV9, the J gene TRBJ1-1; 7 bases agree with TRBD1. CDR3 length: 15 amino acids. Germline CDR1 is SGDLS and CDR2 is YYNGEE. The J segment lost 1 base and the V segment lost 3 bases, leaving 6 bases of the junction unmatched. Here the CDR3 reads CASSAPTGTNTEAFF. The DNA for the CDR3 is TGTGCCAGCAGCGCCCCGACAGGGACGAACACTGAAGCTTTCTTT.

In this sample, this clonotype turned up many times. This chain joins TRBV25-1 and TRBJ1-2, with 7 bases aligning to TRBD1. Trimming at V came to 3 bases and at J to 7 bases, leaving 11 bases not matched to a gene. The germline CDR1 and CDR2 sequences are MGHDK and SYGVNS. The CDR3 sequence is 15 residues long. The DNA for the CDR3 is TGTGCCAGCAGTGACCCGGGACAGCAGATAGGTGGCTACACCTTC. Translating it yields CASSDPGQQIGGYTF.

This clonotype was recorded many times. V and J are TRBV6-1 and TRBJ2-7, with D tentatively TRBD1 (6 bases). The CDR3 totals 13 residues. V was shortened by 10 bases and J by 7 bases, with 20 bases between the two germline ends. Germline V gene lookup returns CDR1 MNHNS and CDR2 SASEGT. CDR3 nucleotides: TGTGCCACCCTGGGACACTCGACGGGGGAGCAGTACTTC. Its protein product is CATLGHSTGEQYF.

The CDR3 sequence is CARGVDQPQHF. The CDR3 DNA sequence: TGTGCTAGGGGTGTCGATCAGCCCCAGCATTTT. V usage is TRBV7-7 and J usage is TRBJ1-5; TRBD1 is a possible D gene (5 bases). CDR1 and CDR2 (germline): SSHAT, FNYEAQ (reference sequence). This CDR3 has 11 amino acids.

As to this clonotype: An end of the junction does not agree with germline; a read error may underlie this. The rearrangement links TRBV10-3 to TRBJ2-6; the D is unclear. Germline V gives CDR1 ENHRY, CDR2 SYGVKD. This CDR3 has 14 residues. CDR3 nucleotide sequence: TGTGCCATCGAAAACACCCGTGAACCAAACACTGAAGCTTTC. It is translated as CAIENTREPNTEAF.

The chain links TRBV28 to TRBJ1-4; D gene uncertain. Germline-derived CDR1 and CDR2 are MDHEN and SYDVKM. This CDR3 contains 14 residues. V shed 2 bases and J shed 8 bases, with 12 bases lying between them. The chain's CDR3 is CASSLIARREKLFF. The CDR3 nucleotides are TGTGCCAGCAGTTTAATCGCTAGGAGGGAAAAACTGTTTTTT.